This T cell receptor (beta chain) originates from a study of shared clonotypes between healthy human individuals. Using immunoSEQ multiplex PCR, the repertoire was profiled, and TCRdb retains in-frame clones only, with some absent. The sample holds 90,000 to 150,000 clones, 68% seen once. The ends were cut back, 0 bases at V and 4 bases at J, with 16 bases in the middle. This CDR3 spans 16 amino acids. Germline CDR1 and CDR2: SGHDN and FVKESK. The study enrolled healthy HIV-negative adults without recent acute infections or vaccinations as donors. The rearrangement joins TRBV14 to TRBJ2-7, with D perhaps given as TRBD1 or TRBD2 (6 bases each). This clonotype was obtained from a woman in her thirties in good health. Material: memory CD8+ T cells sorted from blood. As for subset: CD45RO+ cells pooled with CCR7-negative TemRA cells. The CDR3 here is CASSQDVTGTFYEQYF. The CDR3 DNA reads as TGTGCCAGCAGCCAAGATGTCACAGGGACTTTTTACGAGCAGTACTTC.